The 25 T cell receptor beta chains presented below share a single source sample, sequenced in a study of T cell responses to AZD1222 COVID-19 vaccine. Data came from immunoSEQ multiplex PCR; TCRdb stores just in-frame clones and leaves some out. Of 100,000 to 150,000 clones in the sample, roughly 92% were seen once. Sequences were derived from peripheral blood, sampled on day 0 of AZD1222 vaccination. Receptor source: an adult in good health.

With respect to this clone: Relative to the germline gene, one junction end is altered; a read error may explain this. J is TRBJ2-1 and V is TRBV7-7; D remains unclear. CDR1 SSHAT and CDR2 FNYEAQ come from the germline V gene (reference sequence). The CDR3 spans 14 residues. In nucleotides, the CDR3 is TGTGCTAGCAGCCCACACGACCTAGGCCATGAGCAGTTCTTC. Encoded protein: CASSPHDLGHEQFF. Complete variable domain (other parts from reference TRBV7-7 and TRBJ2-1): GAGVSQSPRYKVTKRGQDVTLRCDPISSHATLYWYQQALGQGPEFLTYFNYEAQPDKSGLPSDRFSAERPEGSISTLTIQRTEQRDSAMYRCASSPHDLGHEQFFGPGTRLTVL.

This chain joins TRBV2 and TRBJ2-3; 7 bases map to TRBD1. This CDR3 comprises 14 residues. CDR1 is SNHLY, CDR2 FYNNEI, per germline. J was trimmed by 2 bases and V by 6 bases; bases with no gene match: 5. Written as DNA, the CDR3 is TGTGCCAGCAGCCAGGGACAGAACACAGATACGCAGTATTTT. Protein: CASSQGQNTDTQYF.

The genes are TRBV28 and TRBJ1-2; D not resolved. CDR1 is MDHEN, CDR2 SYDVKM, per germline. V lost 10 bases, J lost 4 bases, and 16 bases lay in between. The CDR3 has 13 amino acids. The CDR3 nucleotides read TGTGCCATATCCCCCAGCGGCAGCTATGGCTACACCTTC. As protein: CAISPSGSYGYTF.

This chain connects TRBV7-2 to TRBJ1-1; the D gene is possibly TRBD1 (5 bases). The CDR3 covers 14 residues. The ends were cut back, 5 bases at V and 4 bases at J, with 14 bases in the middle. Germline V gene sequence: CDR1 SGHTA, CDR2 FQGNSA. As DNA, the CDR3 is TGTGCCAGCAGCCCAGGGTATAGGAGCACTGAAGCTTTCTTT. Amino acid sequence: CASSPGYRSTEAFF.

The CDR3 DNA follows: TGTGCCAGCAGCTTAGCGGGGGCCTCCTACGAGCAGTACTTC. Its translation: CASSLAGASYEQYF. The chain carries TRBV11-2 and TRBJ2-7, with D perhaps TRBD1 or TRBD2 (6 bases each). This CDR3 is 14 amino acids long. CDR1 and CDR2 from the germline V gene are SGHAT and FQNNGV. Trimming left V 1 base short and J 0 bases short, with 7 bases between.

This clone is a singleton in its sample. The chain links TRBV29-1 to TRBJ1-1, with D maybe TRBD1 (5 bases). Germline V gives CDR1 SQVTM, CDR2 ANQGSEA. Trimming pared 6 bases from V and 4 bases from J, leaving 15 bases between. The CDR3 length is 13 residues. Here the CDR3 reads CSVGGSLGTEAFF. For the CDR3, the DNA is TGCAGCGTCGGGGGGAGTCTCGGCACTGAAGCTTTCTTT.

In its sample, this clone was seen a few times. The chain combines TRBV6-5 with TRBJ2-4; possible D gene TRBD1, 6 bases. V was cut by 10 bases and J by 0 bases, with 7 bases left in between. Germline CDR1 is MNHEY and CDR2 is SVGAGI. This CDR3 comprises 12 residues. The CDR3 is CATTGAKNIQYF. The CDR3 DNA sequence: TGTGCCACGACAGGAGCCAAAAACATTCAGTACTTC.

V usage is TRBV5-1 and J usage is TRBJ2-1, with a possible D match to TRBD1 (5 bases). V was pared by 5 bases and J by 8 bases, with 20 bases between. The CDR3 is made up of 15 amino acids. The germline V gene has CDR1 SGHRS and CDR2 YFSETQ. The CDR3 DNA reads TGCGCCAGCAGACCAAACACAGGACAAGTCGATGAGCAGTTCTTC. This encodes CASRPNTGQVDEQFF.

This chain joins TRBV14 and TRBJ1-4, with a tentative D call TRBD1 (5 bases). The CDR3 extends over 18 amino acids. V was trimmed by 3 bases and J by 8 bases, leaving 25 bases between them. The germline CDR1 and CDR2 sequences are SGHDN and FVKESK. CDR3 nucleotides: TGTGCCAGCAGCCACTCCTCCGGGACCCTCCGGGTTAGGGAAAAACTGTTTTTT. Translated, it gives CASSHSSGTLRVREKLFF.

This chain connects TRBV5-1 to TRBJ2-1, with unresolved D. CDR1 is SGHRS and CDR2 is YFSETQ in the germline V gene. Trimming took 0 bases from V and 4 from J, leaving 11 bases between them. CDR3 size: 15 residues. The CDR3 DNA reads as TGCGCCAGCAGCTTGGACGGCATTTCTTACAATGAGCAGTTCTTC. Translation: CASSLDGISYNEQFF.

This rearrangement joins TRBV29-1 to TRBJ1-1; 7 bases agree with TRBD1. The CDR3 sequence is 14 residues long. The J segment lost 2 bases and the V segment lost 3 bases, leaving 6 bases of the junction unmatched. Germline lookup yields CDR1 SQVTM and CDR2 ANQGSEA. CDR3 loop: CSVERTGRNTEAFF. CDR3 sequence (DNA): TGCAGCGTTGAGAGGACAGGACGAAACACTGAAGCTTTCTTT.

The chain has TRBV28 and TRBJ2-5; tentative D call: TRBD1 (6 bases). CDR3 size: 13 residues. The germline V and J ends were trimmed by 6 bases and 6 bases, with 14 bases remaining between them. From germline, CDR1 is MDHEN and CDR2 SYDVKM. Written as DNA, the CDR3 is TGTGCCAGCAGCACAGGGAATGTAAAGACCCAGTACTTC. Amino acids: CASSTGNVKTQYF.

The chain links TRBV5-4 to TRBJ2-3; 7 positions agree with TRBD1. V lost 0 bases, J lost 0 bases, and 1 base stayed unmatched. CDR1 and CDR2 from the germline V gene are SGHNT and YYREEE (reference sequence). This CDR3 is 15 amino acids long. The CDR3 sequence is CASSLGQGSTDTQYF. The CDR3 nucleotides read TGTGCCAGCAGCTTGGGACAGGGAAGCACAGATACGCAGTATTTT.

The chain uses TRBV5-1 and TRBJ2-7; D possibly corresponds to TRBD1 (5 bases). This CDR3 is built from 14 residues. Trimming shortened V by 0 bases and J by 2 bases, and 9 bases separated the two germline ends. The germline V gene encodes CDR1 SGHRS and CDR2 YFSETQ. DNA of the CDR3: TGCGCCAGCAGCTTGGGGCTAGGGGCCTACGAGCAGTACTTC. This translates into CASSLGLGAYEQYF.

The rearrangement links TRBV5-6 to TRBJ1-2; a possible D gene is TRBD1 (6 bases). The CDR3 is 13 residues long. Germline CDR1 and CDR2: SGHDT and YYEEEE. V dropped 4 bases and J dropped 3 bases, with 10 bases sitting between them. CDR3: CASSLGQHYGYTF. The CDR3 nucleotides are TGTGCCAGCAGCCTCGGACAGCACTATGGCTACACCTTC.

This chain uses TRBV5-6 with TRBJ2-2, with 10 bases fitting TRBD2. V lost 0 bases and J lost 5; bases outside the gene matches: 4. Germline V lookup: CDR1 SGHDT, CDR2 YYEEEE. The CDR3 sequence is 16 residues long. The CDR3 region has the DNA TGTGCCAGCAGCTTGGAGCGGGAGGGCGTTACCGGGGAGCTGTTTTTT. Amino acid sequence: CASSLEREGVTGELFF.

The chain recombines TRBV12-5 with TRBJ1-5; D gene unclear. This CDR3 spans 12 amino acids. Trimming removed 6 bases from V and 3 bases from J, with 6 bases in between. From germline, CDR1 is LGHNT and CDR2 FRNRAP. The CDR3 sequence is CASGFDNQPQHF. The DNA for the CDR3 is TGTGCTAGTGGCTTCGACAATCAGCCCCAGCATTTT.

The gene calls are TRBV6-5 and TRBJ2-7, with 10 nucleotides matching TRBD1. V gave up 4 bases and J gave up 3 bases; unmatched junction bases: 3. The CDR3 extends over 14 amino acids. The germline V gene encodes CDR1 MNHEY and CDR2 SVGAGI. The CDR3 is CASSLTGGFYEQYF. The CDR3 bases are TGTGCCAGCAGTTTGACAGGGGGCTTCTACGAGCAGTACTTC.

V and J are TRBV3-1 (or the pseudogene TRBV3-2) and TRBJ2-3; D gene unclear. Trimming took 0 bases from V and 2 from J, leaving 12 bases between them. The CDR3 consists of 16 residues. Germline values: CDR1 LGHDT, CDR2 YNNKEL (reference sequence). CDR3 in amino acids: CASSQDLRVFTDTQYF. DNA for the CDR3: TGTGCCAGCAGCCAAGATCTTCGGGTTTTCACAGATACGCAGTATTTT.

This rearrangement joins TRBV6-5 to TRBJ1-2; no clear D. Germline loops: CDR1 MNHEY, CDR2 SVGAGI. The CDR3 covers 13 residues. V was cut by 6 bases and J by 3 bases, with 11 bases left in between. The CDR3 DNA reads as TGTGCCAGCAGCGTGACTTTCTACTATGGCTACACCTTC. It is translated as CASSVTFYYGYTF.

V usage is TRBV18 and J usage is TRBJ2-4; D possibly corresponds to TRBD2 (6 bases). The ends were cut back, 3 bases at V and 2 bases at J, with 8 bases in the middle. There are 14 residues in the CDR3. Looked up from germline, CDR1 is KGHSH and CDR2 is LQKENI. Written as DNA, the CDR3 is TGTGCCAGCTCACCCGGGGGAACCAAAAACATTCAGTACTTC. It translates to CASSPGGTKNIQYF. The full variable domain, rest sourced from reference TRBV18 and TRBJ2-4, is NAGVMQNPRHLVRRRGQEARLRCSPMKGHSHVYWYRQLPEEGLKFMVYLQKENIIDESGMPKERFSAEFPKEGPSILRIQQVVRGDSAAYFCASSPGGTKNIQYFGAGTRLSVL.

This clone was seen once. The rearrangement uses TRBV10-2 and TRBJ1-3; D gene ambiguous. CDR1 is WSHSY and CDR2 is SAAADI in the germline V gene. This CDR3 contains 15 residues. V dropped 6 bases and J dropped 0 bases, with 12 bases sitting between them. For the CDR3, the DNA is TGCGCCAGCAGAAAGGGTCCGAACTCTGGAAACACCATATATTTT. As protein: CASRKGPNSGNTIYF.

The CDR3 spells CASSLFRDRVRETQYF. CDR3 nucleotide sequence: TGTGCCAGCAGCTTATTTCGGGACAGGGTACGAGAGACCCAGTACTTC. The V gene is TRBV7-9, the J gene TRBJ2-5; 9 bases are a match to TRBD1. Germline V lookup: CDR1 SEHNR, CDR2 FQNEAQ (reference sequence). The CDR3 totals 16 residues. J was trimmed by 4 bases and V by 2 bases; bases with no gene match: 8.

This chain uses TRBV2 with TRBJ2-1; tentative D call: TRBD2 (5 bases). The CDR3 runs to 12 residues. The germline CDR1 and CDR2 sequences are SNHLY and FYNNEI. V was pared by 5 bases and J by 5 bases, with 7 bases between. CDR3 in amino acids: CASSRLNNEQFF. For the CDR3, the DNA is TGTGCCAGCAGTAGACTAAACAATGAGCAGTTCTTC.

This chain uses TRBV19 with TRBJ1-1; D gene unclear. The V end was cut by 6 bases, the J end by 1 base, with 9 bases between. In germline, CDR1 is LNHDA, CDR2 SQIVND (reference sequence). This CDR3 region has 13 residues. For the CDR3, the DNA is TGTGCCAGTAGCTGGGGTAGGAACACTGAAGCTTTCTTT. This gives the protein CASSWGRNTEAFF.